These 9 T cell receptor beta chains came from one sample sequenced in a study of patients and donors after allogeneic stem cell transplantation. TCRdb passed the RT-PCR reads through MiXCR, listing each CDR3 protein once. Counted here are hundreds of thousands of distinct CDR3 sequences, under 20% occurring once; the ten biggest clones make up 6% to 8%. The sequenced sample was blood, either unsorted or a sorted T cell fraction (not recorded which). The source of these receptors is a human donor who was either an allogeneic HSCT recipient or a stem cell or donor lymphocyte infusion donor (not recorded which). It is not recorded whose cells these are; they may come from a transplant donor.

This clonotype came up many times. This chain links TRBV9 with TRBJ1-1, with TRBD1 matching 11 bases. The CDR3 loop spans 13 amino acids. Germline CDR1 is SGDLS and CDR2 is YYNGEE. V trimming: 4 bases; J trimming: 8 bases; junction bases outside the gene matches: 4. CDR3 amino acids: CASSPRTGGEAFF. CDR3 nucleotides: TGTGCCAGCAGCCCCCGGACAGGGGGCGAAGCTTTCTTT.

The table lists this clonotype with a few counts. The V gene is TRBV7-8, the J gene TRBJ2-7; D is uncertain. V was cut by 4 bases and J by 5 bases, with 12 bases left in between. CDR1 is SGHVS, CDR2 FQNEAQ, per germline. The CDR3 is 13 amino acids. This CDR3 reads CASSSDECHEQYF. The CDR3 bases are TGTGCCAGCAGCTCCGACGAGTGCCACGAGCAGTACTTC.

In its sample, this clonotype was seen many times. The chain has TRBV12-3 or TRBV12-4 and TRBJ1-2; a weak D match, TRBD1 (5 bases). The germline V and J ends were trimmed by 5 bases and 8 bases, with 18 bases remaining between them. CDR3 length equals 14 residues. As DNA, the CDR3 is TGTGCCAGCAGTATCCCCGAGGGGCACAGAGGCTACACCTTC. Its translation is CASSIPEGHRGYTF.

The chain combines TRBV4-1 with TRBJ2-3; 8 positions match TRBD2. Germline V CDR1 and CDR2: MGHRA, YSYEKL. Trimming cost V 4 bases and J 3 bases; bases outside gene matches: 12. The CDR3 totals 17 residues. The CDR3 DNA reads TGCGCCAGCAGCCCCCGCGGGGGCGGGAGGAAGACAGATACGCAGTATTTT. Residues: CASSPRGGGRKTDTQYF.

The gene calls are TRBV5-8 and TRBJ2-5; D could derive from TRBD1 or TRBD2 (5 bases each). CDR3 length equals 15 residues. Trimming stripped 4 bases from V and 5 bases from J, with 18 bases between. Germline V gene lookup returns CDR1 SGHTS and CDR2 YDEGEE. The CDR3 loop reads CASSPGRASGETQYF. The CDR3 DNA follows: TGTGCCAGCAGCCCGGGCAGGGCCTCGGGGGAGACCCAGTACTTC.

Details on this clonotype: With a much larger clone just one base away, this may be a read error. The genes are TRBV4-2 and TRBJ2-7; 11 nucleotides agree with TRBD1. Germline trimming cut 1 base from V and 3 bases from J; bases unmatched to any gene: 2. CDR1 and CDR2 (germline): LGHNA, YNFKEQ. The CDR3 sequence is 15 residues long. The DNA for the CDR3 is TGTGCCAGCAGCCAAGCCGGGACAGGGGGCTACGAGCAGTACTTC. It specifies CASSQAGTGGYEQYF.

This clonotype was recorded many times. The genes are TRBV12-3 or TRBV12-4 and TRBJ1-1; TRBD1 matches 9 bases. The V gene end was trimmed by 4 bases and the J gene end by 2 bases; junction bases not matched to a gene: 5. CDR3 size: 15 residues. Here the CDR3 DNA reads TGTGCCAGCAGTTCCCGGGACAGGGCTAACACTGAAGCTTTCTTT. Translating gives CASSSRDRANTEAFF.

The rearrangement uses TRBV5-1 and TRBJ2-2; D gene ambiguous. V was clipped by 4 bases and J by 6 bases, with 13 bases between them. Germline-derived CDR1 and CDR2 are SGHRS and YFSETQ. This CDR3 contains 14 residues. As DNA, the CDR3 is TGCGCCAGCAGCCCACAGCAGACCTCCGGGGAGCTGTTTTTT. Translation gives CASSPQQTSGELFF.

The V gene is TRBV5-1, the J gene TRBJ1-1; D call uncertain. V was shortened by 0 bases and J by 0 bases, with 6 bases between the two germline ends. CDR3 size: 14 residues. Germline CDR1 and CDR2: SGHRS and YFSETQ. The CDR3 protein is CASSLATVNTEAFF. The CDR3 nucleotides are TGCGCCAGCAGCTTGGCCACGGTGAACACTGAAGCTTTCTTT.